This record covers a single T cell receptor (beta chain). Its antigen remains unknown. The CDR3 loop spans 14 amino acids. Trimming at V came to 2 bases and at J to 6 bases, leaving 4 bases not matched to a gene. Germline CDR1 and CDR2: SGHRS and YFSETQ. One entry per CDR3 protein results from TCRdb running MiXCR on the RT-PCR reads. The sample shows hundreds of thousands of distinct CDR3 sequences, roughly 14% of them seen only once. The sample is drawn from a study of response to subunit inactivated influenza vaccine. Study-wide results and caveats: Authors suggested each seasonal flu vaccination may recruit only limited numbers of new T cells.

The sequenced sample was PBMCs from blood, obtained 14 to 15 days before vaccination. This rearrangement joins TRBV5-1 to TRBJ2-2, with 7 bases that match TRBD2. This clonotype was sampled from a man in his fifties or sixties who received an inactivated influenza vaccine. The CDR3 is CASSLFREAGELFF. DNA of the CDR3: TGCGCCAGCAGCTTATTTCGGGAGGCCGGGGAGCTGTTTTTT.